Sequencing of this T cell receptor beta chain was carried out in a study of T-cell reconstitution after alpha-beta-depleted transplantation in children. Germline V lookup: CDR1 SGHNT, CDR2 YYREEE (reference sequence). The CDR3 totals 15 residues. The ends lost 1 base at V and 8 bases at J; junction bases unmatched: 9. Unique molecular identifiers tagged the TCRbeta library. Each CDR3 protein is one row after TCRdb ran MiXCR on the PCR reads. The sample has 70,000 to 100,000 distinct CDR3 sequences; 9.5% to 15% are singletons. The TCR comes from a human donor who donated a stem cell graft to a child with inherited bone marrow failure. The V call is TRBV5-4, the J call TRBJ2-1, with TRBD2 matching 7 bases. The source was PBMCs from the stem cell graft donor, collected from the stem cell graft. The CDR3, as DNA: TGTGCCAGCAGCTTGTTTGGCGGGAGCCTTCATGAGCAGTTCTTC. Protein sequence: CASSLFGGSLHEQFF.